In this sample, the clone carrying this T cell receptor (beta chain) turned up many times. No antigen is known for it. Each CDR3 protein gets one entry after TCRdb re-called the multiplex PCR reads with MiXCR. The sample lists 200,000 to 250,000 distinct CDR3 sequences; less than 40% were seen once. The CDR3 has 17 amino acids. The germline V and J ends were trimmed by 1 base and 4 bases, with 16 bases remaining between them. Per the germline V gene, CDR1 is LGHNA and CDR2 is YSLEER. The record originates from a study of breast tumors, draining lymph nodes, adjacent tissues. Axillary draining lymph nodes of breast cancer patients supplied the node samples. Study outcomes and limitations: Luminal-like breast cancer showed significantly higher tumor–nontumor repertoire similarity than basal-like. Tumor T cell lymph node origin was a supported hypothesis, not proven. Tumors had less TCR diversity than lymph nodes, more than nontumor tissue.

V gene TRBV4-3 combines with J gene TRBJ2-2, with a possible D match to TRBD2 (7 bases). The clonotype originates from a female donor with breast cancer. Some clones in this sample may be carry-over from other donors' samples. Sequencing input: axillary lymph node tissue. The CDR3 DNA follows: TGCGCCAGCAGCCAAGCGCTCCGGGGGGCAGGCACCGGGGAGCTGTTTTTT. Amino acids: CASSQALRGAGTGELFF.